The entry below gives a single T cell receptor (beta chain) sequence along with its context. Its matching antigen is unknown. Because the CDR3's place on the DNA is in doubt, the DNA is left out and the CDR3 is given as listed by TCRdb. This record belongs to a study of T cell responses to AZD1222 COVID-19 vaccine. The CDR3 comprises 14 residues, both ends counted. From germline, CDR1 is LNHDA and CDR2 SQIVND (reference sequence). Profiled with immunoSEQ multiplex PCR; TCRdb holds only in-frame clones, not every one. The sample lists tens of thousands of clones, roughly 91% occurring once. The study's findings and limits: The peak T cell response came first, and repertoires were sampled only after it.

The rearrangement uses TRBV19 and TRBJ1-1. The source material was peripheral blood, sampled 28 days after the second dose of the MenACWY control vaccine. The TCR sequence derives from an adult who received the MenACWY meningococcal vaccine as a control. The CDR3 protein is CASTSGRTNTEAFF.